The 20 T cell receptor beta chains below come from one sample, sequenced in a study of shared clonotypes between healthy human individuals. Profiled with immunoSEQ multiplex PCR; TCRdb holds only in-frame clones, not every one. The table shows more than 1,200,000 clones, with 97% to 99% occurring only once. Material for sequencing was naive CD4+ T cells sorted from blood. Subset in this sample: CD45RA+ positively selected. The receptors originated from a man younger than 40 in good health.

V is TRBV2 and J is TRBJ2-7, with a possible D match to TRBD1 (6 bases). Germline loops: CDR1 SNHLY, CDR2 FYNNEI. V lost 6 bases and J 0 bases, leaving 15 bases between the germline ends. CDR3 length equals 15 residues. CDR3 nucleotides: TGTGCCAGCAGAGGTGGACAGATCGCCTCCTACGAGCAGTACTTC. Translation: CASRGGQIASYEQYF.

This chain's CDR3 is CASSLALAGVDTQYF. The CDR3 DNA follows: TGTGCCAGCAGTTTGGCACTAGCGGGAGTAGATACGCAGTATTTT. The chain is built from TRBV28 and TRBJ2-3; 11 positions match TRBD2. This CDR3 is built from 15 residues. Germline V gene data show CDR1 as MDHEN and CDR2 as SYDVKM. The V gene end was trimmed by 3 bases and the J gene end by 5 bases; junction bases not matched to a gene: 4.

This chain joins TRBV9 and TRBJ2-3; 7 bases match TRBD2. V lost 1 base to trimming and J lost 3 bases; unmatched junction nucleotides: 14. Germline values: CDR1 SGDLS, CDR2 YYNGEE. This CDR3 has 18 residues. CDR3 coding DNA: TGTGCCAGCAGCGTATGGTCGGGTCTAGCGGCCCAAACAGATACGCAGTATTTT. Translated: CASSVWSGLAAQTDTQYF.

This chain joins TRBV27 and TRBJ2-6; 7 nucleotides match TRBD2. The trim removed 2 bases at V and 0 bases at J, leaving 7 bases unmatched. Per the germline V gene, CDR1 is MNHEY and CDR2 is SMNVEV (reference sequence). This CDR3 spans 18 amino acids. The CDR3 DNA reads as TGTGCCAGCAGTTTAGGGCTGGGACTATTCTCTGGGGCCAACGTCCTGACTTTC. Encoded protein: CASSLGLGLFSGANVLTF.

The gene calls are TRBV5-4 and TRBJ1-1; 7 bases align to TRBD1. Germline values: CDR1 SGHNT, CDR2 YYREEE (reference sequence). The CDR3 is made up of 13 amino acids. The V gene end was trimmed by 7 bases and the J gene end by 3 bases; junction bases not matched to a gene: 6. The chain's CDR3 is CASSGGGYTEAFF. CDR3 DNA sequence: TGTGCCAGCTCAGGGGGGGGGTACACTGAAGCTTTCTTT.

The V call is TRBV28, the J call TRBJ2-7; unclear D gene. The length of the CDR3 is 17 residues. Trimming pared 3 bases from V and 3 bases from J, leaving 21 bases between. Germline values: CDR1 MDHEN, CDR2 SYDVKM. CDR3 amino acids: CASSFPRPVRPIYEQYF. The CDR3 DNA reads TGTGCCAGCAGTTTCCCCCGCCCCGTGAGGCCTATCTACGAGCAGTACTTC.

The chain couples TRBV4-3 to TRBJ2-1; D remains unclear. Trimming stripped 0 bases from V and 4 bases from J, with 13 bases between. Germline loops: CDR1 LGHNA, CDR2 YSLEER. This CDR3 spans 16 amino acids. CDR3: CASSQEHLSIYNEQFF. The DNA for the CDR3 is TGCGCCAGCAGCCAAGAGCATCTTAGTATATACAATGAGCAGTTCTTC.

The CDR3 DNA reads TGTGCCAGCACCCGGGAGGCTCTACAGCGGCAGTACTTC. Translation: CASTREALQRQYF. This chain connects TRBV28 to TRBJ2-7; 7 nucleotides match TRBD2. Germline V CDR1 and CDR2: MDHEN, SYDVKM. This CDR3 has 13 amino acids. The trim removed 7 bases at V and 9 bases at J, leaving 12 bases unmatched.

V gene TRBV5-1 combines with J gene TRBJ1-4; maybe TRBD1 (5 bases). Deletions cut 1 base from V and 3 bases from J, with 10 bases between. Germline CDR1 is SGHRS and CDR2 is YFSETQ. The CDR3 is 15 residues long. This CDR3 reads CASSLTRDSNEKLFF. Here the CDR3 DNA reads TGCGCCAGCAGCTTGACCAGGGATTCTAATGAAAAACTGTTTTTT.

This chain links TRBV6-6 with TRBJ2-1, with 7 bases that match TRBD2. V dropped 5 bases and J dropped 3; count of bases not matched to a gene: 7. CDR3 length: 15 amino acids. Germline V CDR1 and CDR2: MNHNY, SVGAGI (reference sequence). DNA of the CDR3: TGTGCCAGCAGTACGAGCGGGAAAGACTACAATGAGCAGTTCTTC. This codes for CASSTSGKDYNEQFF.

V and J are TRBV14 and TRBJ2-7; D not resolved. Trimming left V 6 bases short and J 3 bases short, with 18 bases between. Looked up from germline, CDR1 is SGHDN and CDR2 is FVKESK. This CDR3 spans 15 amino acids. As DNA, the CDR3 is TGTGCCAGCAGTCTCGGTCGACAACCCCTCTACGAGCAGTACTTC. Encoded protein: CASSLGRQPLYEQYF.

The CDR3 bases are TGTGCCAGCAGCTTAGAGACAGGGACTTCCTACGAGCAGTACTTC. Its protein product is CASSLETGTSYEQYF. V is TRBV7-6 and J is TRBJ2-7, with D maybe TRBD1 (7 bases). Germline loops: CDR1 SGHVS, CDR2 FNYEAQ. The V end lost 1 base, the J end lost 1 base, and 11 bases lay between the germline ends. CDR3 length: 15 amino acids.

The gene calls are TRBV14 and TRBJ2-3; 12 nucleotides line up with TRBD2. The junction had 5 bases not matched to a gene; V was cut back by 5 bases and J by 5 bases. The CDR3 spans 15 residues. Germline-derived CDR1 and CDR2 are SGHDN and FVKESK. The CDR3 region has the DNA TGTGCCAGCAGCAGACTAGCGGGAGTGGGAGATACGCAGTATTTT. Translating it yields CASSRLAGVGDTQYF.

This CDR3 is CASSDLGGPYNEQFF. In nucleotides, the CDR3 is TGTGCCAGCAGTGATCTAGGCGGCCCCTACAATGAGCAGTTCTTC. The rearrangement uses TRBV2 and TRBJ2-1; D call uncertain. The CDR3 loop spans 15 amino acids. V was trimmed by 3 bases and J by 2 bases, leaving 11 bases between them. Germline CDR1 and CDR2: SNHLY and FYNNEI.

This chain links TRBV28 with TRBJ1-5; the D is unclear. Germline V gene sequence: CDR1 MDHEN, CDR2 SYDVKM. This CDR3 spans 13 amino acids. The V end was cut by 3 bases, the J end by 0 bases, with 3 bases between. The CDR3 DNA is TGTGCCAGCAGTTTCAGTAGCAATCAGCCCCAGCATTTT. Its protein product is CASSFSSNQPQHF.

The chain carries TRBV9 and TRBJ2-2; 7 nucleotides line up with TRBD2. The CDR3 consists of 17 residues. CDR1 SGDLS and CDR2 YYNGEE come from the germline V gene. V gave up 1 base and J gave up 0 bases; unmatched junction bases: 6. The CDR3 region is CASSVTTSAANTGELFF. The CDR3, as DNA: TGTGCCAGCAGCGTAACCACTAGCGCAGCGAACACCGGGGAGCTGTTTTTT.

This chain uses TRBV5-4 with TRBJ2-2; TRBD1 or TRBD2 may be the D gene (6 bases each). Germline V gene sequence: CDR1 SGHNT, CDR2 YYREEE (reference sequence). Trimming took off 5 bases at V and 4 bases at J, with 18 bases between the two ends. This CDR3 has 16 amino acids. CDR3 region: CASSSQTGRPTGELFF. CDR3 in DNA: TGTGCCAGCAGTTCTCAAACAGGGAGGCCCACCGGGGAGCTGTTTTTT.

CDR3 DNA: TGTGCCAGCAGTGGTTACAGGGTAAATCAGCCCCAGCATTTT. Amino acids: CASSGYRVNQPQHF. V gene TRBV6-1 combines with J gene TRBJ1-5; D is perhaps TRBD1 (6 bases). The V end lost 4 bases, the J end lost 4 bases, and 11 bases lay between the germline ends. This CDR3 is 14 amino acids long. Germline values: CDR1 MNHNS, CDR2 SASEGT.

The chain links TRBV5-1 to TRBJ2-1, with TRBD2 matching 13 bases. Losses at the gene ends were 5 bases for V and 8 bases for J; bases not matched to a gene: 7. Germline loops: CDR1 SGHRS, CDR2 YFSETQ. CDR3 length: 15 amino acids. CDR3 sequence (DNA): TGCGCCAGCAGTACCGGGACTAGCGGGATTGATGAGCAGTTCTTC. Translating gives CASSTGTSGIDEQFF.

This CDR3 reads CASSERAQETQYF. The CDR3 DNA reads as TGCGCCAGCAGTGAGAGGGCACAAGAGACCCAGTACTTC. The chain links TRBV10-1 to TRBJ2-5; D not resolved. Trimming left V 2 bases short and J 2 bases short, with 6 bases between. CDR1 is WNHNN and CDR2 is SYGVQD in the germline V gene (reference sequence). CDR3 length: 13 amino acids.